What follows are 8 T cell receptor beta chains derived from one specimen sequenced in a study of cytomegalovirus exposure and HLA in healthy donors (dated by TCRdb to 2015 to 2018). Library preparation employed the immunoSEQ multiplex PCR assay. A mixture of 60 forward primers for TCR Vbeta segments and 13 reverse primers for TCR Jbeta segments was used in the multiplex PCR. TCRdb mirrors the immuneACCESS table, restricted to in-frame sequences. Some clones are absent from its copies; in checked studies, under half trace to an unresolved V gene, and the reason for the others is unknown. The sample yields over 150,000 clones; under 70% were counted once. Roughly 2.7% of the sample goes to the ten largest clones. The sequencing input was PBMCs. These receptors were collected from a woman aged 40 to 50 in good health and CMV-seropositive.

The chain carries TRBV29-1 and TRBJ2-7, with D perhaps TRBD1 (6 bases). Trimming stripped 7 bases from V and 7 bases from J, with 23 bases between. This CDR3 contains 14 residues. Germline V CDR1 and CDR2: SQVTM, ANQGSEA. CDR3 DNA: TGCAGCGCCCGGAGGTTGGGGGCCTTGTCGGAGCAGTACTTC. Its translation is CSARRLGALSEQYF.

The sample holds a few counts of this clone. The chain employs TRBV7-8 and TRBJ1-1; 12 bases map to TRBD1. Germline CDR1 and CDR2: SGHVS and FQNEAQ. Trimming removed 7 bases from V and 0 bases from J; junction bases left unmatched: 12. The CDR3 has 18 amino acids. CDR3 sequence: CASKRDRGRRDVNTEAFF. The DNA of the CDR3 is TGTGCCAGCAAACGGGACAGGGGGCGCAGGGACGTGAACACTGAAGCTTTCTTT.

The V gene is TRBV28, the J gene TRBJ1-2; TRBD1 matches 7 bases. V lost 4 bases to trimming and J lost 5 bases; unmatched junction nucleotides: 10. Germline V gives CDR1 MDHEN, CDR2 SYDVKM. The CDR3 spans 15 residues. CDR3 bases: TGTGCCAGCAGTTATCTCACAGGGGAGCGGTATGGCTACACCTTC. Protein sequence: CASSYLTGERYGYTF.

The rearrangement links TRBV28 to TRBJ1-1; D remains ambiguous. CDR3 length equals 14 residues. The germline CDR1 and CDR2 sequences are MDHEN and SYDVKM. V was shortened by 3 bases and J by 2 bases, with 10 bases between the two germline ends. CDR3 DNA sequence: TGTGCCAGCAGTTTCTCTAGCTATAACACTGAAGCTTTCTTT. Protein sequence: CASSFSSYNTEAFF.

In the case of this clone: The junction differs from germline at one of its ends, possibly a read error. The V and J genes are TRBV7-8 and TRBJ1-1; D may be TRBD1 (6 bases). Looked up from germline, CDR1 is SGHVS and CDR2 is FQNEAQ. The CDR3 sequence is 14 residues long. The CDR3 reads CASSHTGMNTEALF. In nucleotides, the CDR3 is TGTGCCAGCAGCCATACAGGGATGAACACTGAAGCTCTCTTT.

The chain links TRBV2 to TRBJ1-4, with TRBD1 matching over 7 bases. The CDR3 spans 15 residues. V lost 3 bases, J lost 4 bases, and 5 bases stayed unmatched. From germline, CDR1 is SNHLY and CDR2 FYNNEI. The CDR3 loop reads CASSDQGQNNEKLFF. The CDR3, as DNA: TGTGCCAGCAGTGACCAGGGACAGAATAATGAAAAACTGTTTTTT.

This clone showed up just a few times. This sequence joins TRBV9 and TRBJ2-5; 8 bases fit TRBD1. The CDR3 loop spans 19 amino acids. Looked up from germline, CDR1 is SGDLS and CDR2 is YYNGEE. J gave up 1 base and V 0 bases, and 14 bases lay outside the gene matches. The CDR3 bases are TGTGCCAGCAGCGTAGCTACAAGGGGAGGACAGGGCCCCCAAGAGACCCAGTACTTC. This codes for CASSVATRGGQGPQETQYF.

The rearrangement links TRBV18 to TRBJ2-5; TRBD1 agrees at 11 bases. Germline V gene data show CDR1 as KGHSH and CDR2 as LQKENI. CDR3 length: 14 residues. The J segment lost 4 bases and the V segment lost 6 bases, leaving 4 bases of the junction unmatched. This CDR3 is CASSGQGGAETQYF. The CDR3 DNA sequence: TGTGCCAGCTCGGGACAGGGGGGTGCAGAGACCCAGTACTTC.